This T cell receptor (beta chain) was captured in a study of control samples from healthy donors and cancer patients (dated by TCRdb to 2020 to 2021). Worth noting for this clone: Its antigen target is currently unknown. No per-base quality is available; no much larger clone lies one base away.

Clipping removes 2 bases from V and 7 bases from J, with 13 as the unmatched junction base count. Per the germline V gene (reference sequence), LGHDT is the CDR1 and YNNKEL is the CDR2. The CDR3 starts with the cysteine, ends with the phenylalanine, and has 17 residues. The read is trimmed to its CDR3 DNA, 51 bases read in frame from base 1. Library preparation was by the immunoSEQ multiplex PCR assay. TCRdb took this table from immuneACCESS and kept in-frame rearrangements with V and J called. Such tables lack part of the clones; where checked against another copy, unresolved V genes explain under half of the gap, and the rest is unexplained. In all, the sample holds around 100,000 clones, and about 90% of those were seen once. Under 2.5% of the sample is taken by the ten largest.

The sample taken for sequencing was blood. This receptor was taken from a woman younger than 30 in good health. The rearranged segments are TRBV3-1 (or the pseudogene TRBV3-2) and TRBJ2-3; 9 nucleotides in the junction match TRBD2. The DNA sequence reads TGTGCCAGCAGCCAATATATAGGCGGGGGGGCCGGGAATACGCAGTATTTT. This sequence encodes CASSQYIGGGAGNTQYF.